The 29 T cell receptor beta chains below were found in one sample sequenced in a study of cytomegalovirus exposure and HLA in healthy donors. PCR involved 60 Vbeta and 13 Jbeta primers. TCRdb's table, derived via immunoSEQ multiplex PCR, lists solely in-frame clones and lacks some. Of over 100,000 clones in the sample, roughly 79% were seen once. Sample: PBMCs. Receptors originate from a woman aged 50 to 60 in good health and CMV-seropositive.

This chain links TRBV15 with TRBJ1-1, with 7 bases matching TRBD1. This CDR3 region has 14 residues. The germline V gene has CDR1 LNHNV and CDR2 YYDKDF (reference sequence). The trim removed 0 bases at V and 12 bases at J, leaving 10 bases unmatched. This chain's CDR3 is CATSRDKLGRGTFF. CDR3 in DNA: TGTGCCACCAGCAGAGATAAGTTAGGCAGGGGGACTTTCTTT.

Only a few counts were recorded for this clone. J is TRBJ2-5 and V is TRBV7-8, with D perhaps TRBD1 (6 bases). Trimming took 1 base from V and 4 from J, leaving 16 bases between them. This CDR3 has 16 amino acids. Germline assignment: CDR1 SGHVS and CDR2 FQNEAQ. The CDR3 DNA reads TGTGCCAGCAGCTTAGACCCGGGACATGGGGGAGAGACCCAGTACTTC. Protein sequence: CASSLDPGHGGETQYF.

The V call is TRBV5-1, the J call TRBJ2-5; 12 bases are shared with TRBD1. Per germline, CDR1 SGHRS and CDR2 YFSETQ. CDR3 size: 15 residues. Trimming cost V 0 bases and J 10 bases; bases outside gene matches: 7. In nucleotides, the CDR3 is TGCGCCAGCAGCTTGGACGCCGGGACAGGGGGCTTCCAGTACTTC. Translating it yields CASSLDAGTGGFQYF.

The genes are TRBV6-5 and TRBJ2-2, with a tentative D call TRBD2 (6 bases). Trimming removed 2 bases at V and 5 bases at J, with 9 bases between. CDR1 MNHEY and CDR2 SVGAGI come from the germline V gene. This CDR3 is built from 14 residues. DNA of the CDR3: TGTGCCAGCAGTTACCGACTAGTGACCGGGGAGCTGTTTTTT. This encodes CASSYRLVTGELFF.

This clone was counted only a few times. A far larger clone is just one base off, so this is likely a read error. The chain carries TRBV14 and TRBJ1-1; D ambiguous. In germline, CDR1 is SGHDN, CDR2 FVKESK. This CDR3 contains 12 residues. CDR3 protein: CASSPSRREAIF. CDR3 sequence (DNA): TGTGCCAGCAGCCCGTCCAGGAGGGAAGCTATCTTT.

The chain employs TRBV2 and TRBJ1-2; tentative D call: TRBD1 (6 bases). The V and J ends lost 0 bases and 8 bases respectively, with 16 bases between them. CDR1 and CDR2 from the germline V gene are SNHLY and FYNNEI. This CDR3 region has 15 residues. The CDR3 DNA sequence: TGTGCCAGCAGTGAAGCTCCTCGGGGGGCCGGGGGCTACACCTTC. It translates to CASSEAPRGAGGYTF. Variable domain in full (rest from reference TRBV2 and TRBJ1-2): EPEVTQTPSHQVTQMGQEVILRCVPISNHLYFYWYRQILGQKVEFLVSFYNNEISEKSEIFDDQFSVERPDGSNFTLKIRSTKLEDSAMYFCASSEAPRGAGGYTFGSGTRLTVV.

The gene calls are TRBV6-5 and TRBJ2-1, with 9 nucleotides matching TRBD1. Germline V lookup: CDR1 MNHEY, CDR2 SVGAGI. J was trimmed by 4 bases and V by 6 bases; bases with no gene match: 7. The CDR3 has 15 amino acids. DNA for the CDR3: TGTGCCAGCAGGCTCCGGGACAGGGCTTACAATGAGCAGTTCTTC. Translation: CASRLRDRAYNEQFF.

As concerns this clone: The same CDR3 also results from other DNA sequences found in this sample. The rearrangement joins TRBV11-2 to TRBJ1-2; D might be TRBD1 (6 bases). V lost 3 bases and J 4 bases, leaving 12 bases between the germline ends. In germline, CDR1 is SGHAT, CDR2 FQNNGV. The CDR3 has 14 amino acids. The CDR3 loop is CASSLDRASYGYTF. The CDR3 nucleotides are TGTGCCAGCAGCTTGGACAGAGCCTCCTATGGCTACACCTTC.

This sequence joins TRBV7-9 and TRBJ2-7; tentatively, D is TRBD1 (5 bases). CDR3 length equals 13 residues. Trimming stripped 5 bases from V and 0 bases from J, with 8 bases between. Per the germline V gene, CDR1 is SEHNR and CDR2 is FQNEAQ (reference sequence). Here the CDR3 DNA reads TGTGCCAGCAGCCCGACAGTCTCCTACGAGCAGTACTTC. Protein product: CASSPTVSYEQYF.

V and J are TRBV18 and TRBJ2-7; 7 positions match TRBD1. Trimming removed 3 bases from V and 2 bases from J; junction bases left unmatched: 4. Germline-derived CDR1 and CDR2 are KGHSH and LQKENI. This CDR3 has 14 residues. In nucleotides, the CDR3 is TGTGCCAGCTCACCTGGACAGGAGGCCTACGAGCAGTACTTC. It specifies CASSPGQEAYEQYF.

V usage is TRBV7-2 and J usage is TRBJ2-3; 9 nucleotides line up with TRBD1. This CDR3 spans 16 amino acids. Germline V gene sequence: CDR1 SGHTA, CDR2 FQGNSA. V lost 5 bases, J lost 2 bases, and 8 bases stayed unmatched. This CDR3 is CASSPRGTGLTDTQYF. CDR3 bases: TGTGCCAGCAGCCCTCGGGGGACAGGGCTCACAGATACGCAGTATTTT.

This chain connects TRBV7-2 to TRBJ2-3, with D perhaps TRBD2 (5 bases). V dropped 2 bases and J dropped 5 bases, with 8 bases sitting between them. This CDR3 spans 13 amino acids. CDR1 SGHTA and CDR2 FQGNSA come from the germline V gene. The DNA for the CDR3 is TGTGCCAGCAGCTTAAGCGGAGGAGATACGCAGTATTTT. Its protein is CASSLSGGDTQYF.

This sequence joins TRBV2 and TRBJ1-2; no clear D. Looked up from germline, CDR1 is SNHLY and CDR2 is FYNNEI. This CDR3 has 12 residues. Trimming shortened V by 6 bases and J by 2 bases, and 7 bases separated the two germline ends. CDR3 protein: CASREPNYGYTF. The CDR3 region has the DNA TGTGCCAGCAGGGAGCCGAACTATGGCTACACCTTC.

The chain employs TRBV7-3 and TRBJ2-1, with D possibly TRBD2 on 5 matching bases. The CDR3 consists of 17 residues. The V end lost 5 bases, the J end lost 5 bases, and 22 bases lay between the germline ends. Germline-derived CDR1 and CDR2 are SGHTA and FQGTGA. CDR3: CASSPLASSQHNNEQFF. The CDR3 bases are TGTGCCAGCAGCCCGCTAGCTTCTTCACAACACAACAATGAGCAGTTCTTC.

The genes are TRBV7-2 and TRBJ2-4, with D perhaps matching TRBD2 (7 bases). Per germline, CDR1 SGHTA and CDR2 FQGNSA. The CDR3 runs 15 residues. The germline V and J ends were trimmed by 5 bases and 5 bases, with 16 bases remaining between them. The CDR3 nucleotides read TGTGCCAGCAGCCCAGAGGGGGGGGCCGAAAACATTCAGTACTTC. Residues: CASSPEGGAENIQYF.

The chain has TRBV20-1 and TRBJ1-2; D uncertain. In germline, CDR1 is DFQATT, CDR2 SNEGSKA (reference sequence). CDR3 length equals 11 residues. Trimming cost V 0 bases and J 6 bases, with 5 bases left between them. The CDR3 DNA is TGCAGTGCTAGAGATTTAAATGGCTACACCTTC. This codes for CSARDLNGYTF.

The chain carries TRBV6-1 and TRBJ2-3; D possibly corresponds to TRBD2 (6 bases). The V gene lost 7 bases and the J gene lost 5 bases, with 19 bases spanning the gap. The germline V gene has CDR1 MNHNS and CDR2 SASEGT. This CDR3 contains 15 residues. CDR3 coding DNA: TGTGCCAGCACTCAAACACCAAGGCGGGAAGATACGCAGTATTTT. This encodes CASTQTPRREDTQYF.

The rearrangement links TRBV5-6 to TRBJ2-5; the match to TRBD2 covers 9 bases. Germline V lookup: CDR1 SGHDT, CDR2 YYEEEE. The CDR3 is 14 amino acids. Germline trimming cut 7 bases from V and 11 bases from J; bases unmatched to any gene: 15. The CDR3 reads CASGGASGMGEQYF. The DNA of the CDR3 is TGTGCCAGCGGGGGGGCTAGCGGGATGGGAGAGCAGTACTTC.

This chain connects TRBV27 to TRBJ2-7; the D gene is possibly TRBD2 (5 bases). Trimming removed 3 bases from V and 2 bases from J, with 17 bases in between. The CDR3 consists of 16 residues. Germline V gene lookup returns CDR1 MNHEY and CDR2 SMNVEV (reference sequence). The CDR3: CASSFSLAERTYEQYF. CDR3 in DNA: TGTGCCAGCAGTTTTAGCCTCGCTGAGCGGACCTACGAGCAGTACTTC.

The chain recombines TRBV7-2 with TRBJ2-1; 10 bases match TRBD2. The CDR3 covers 17 residues. In germline, CDR1 is SGHTA, CDR2 FQGNSA. The trim removed 5 bases at V and 6 bases at J, leaving 13 bases unmatched. CDR3 nucleotides: TGTGCCAGCAGCCGGGGAGGTAGCGGGGGGAGGGGCAATGAGCAGTTCTTC. This gives the protein CASSRGGSGGRGNEQFF.

The chain is built from TRBV7-8 and TRBJ2-5; TRBD2 aligns across 7 bases. The DNA matches TRBJ2-7 better at its end, which makes the J call doubtful. Germline loops: CDR1 SGHVS, CDR2 FQNEAQ. The CDR3 totals 13 residues. Here the CDR3 DNA reads TGTGCCAGCAGCCCTACCGGGAGGTACGAGCAGTACTTC. It translates to CASSPTGRYEQYF.

The chain recombines TRBV5-6 with TRBJ2-1; D is uncertain. Trimming removed 2 bases at V and 6 bases at J, with 6 bases between. The CDR3 has 12 amino acids. CDR1 is SGHDT and CDR2 is YYEEEE in the germline V gene. CDR3 bases: TGTGCCAGCAGCTTTAAATCCAATGAGCAGTTCTTC. Its protein product is CASSFKSNEQFF.

This clone was seen more than once but under ten times. The V call is TRBV9, the J call TRBJ2-1; 9 bases fit TRBD2. The trim removed 2 bases at V and 4 bases at J, leaving 10 bases unmatched. The CDR3 spans 17 residues. In germline, CDR1 is SGDLS, CDR2 YYNGEE. In DNA, the CDR3 is TGTGCCAGCAGCGTGCCCTCAGCGGGAGGCCCTTACAATGAGCAGTTCTTC. Its translation is CASSVPSAGGPYNEQFF. The variable domain in full, completed from reference TRBV9 and TRBJ2-1, reads DSGVTQTPKHLITATGQRVTLRCSPRSGDLSVYWYQQSLDQGLQFLIQYYNGEERAKGNILERFSAQQFPDLHSELNLSSLELGDSALYFCASSVPSAGGPYNEQFFGPGTRLTVL.

This clone was recorded only once. The chain recombines TRBV28 with TRBJ1-2, with 9 bases fitting TRBD1. With 2 bases clipped from V and 1 base from J, the junction kept 2 bases outside the gene matches. Germline V lookup: CDR1 MDHEN, CDR2 SYDVKM. The CDR3 has 15 amino acids. The CDR3 here is CASSLRDRVNYGYTF. In DNA, the CDR3 is TGTGCCAGCAGTTTAAGGGACAGGGTTAACTATGGCTACACCTTC.

This clone has only a few counts. The chain employs TRBV5-6 and TRBJ2-3; 12 nucleotides agree with TRBD2. Germline lookup yields CDR1 SGHDT and CDR2 YYEEEE. The CDR3 consists of 15 residues. The ends lost 3 bases at V and 3 bases at J; junction bases unmatched: 2. The CDR3 protein is CASSYGLAGTDTQYF. The CDR3 DNA follows: TGTGCCAGCAGCTACGGACTAGCGGGGACAGATACGCAGTATTTT.

The J gene is TRBJ1-2, the V gene TRBV7-2; weak D call: TRBD1 (5 bases). Germline loops: CDR1 SGHTA, CDR2 FQGNSA. V lost 6 bases and J lost 4, with 15 bases in between. There are 14 residues in the CDR3. The CDR3 loop is CASRPRVGAYGYTF. CDR3 in DNA: TGTGCCAGCAGACCCAGGGTTGGGGCCTATGGCTACACCTTC. Supplemented by reference TRBV7-2 and TRBJ1-2, the full variable domain reads GAGVSQSPSNKVTEKGKDVELRCDPISGHTALYWYRQSLGQGLEFLIYFQGNSAPDKSGLPSDRFSAERTGGSVSTLTIQRTQQEDSAVYLCASRPRVGAYGYTFGSGTRLTVV.

This clone has only one observation. The chain recombines TRBV6-1 with TRBJ2-7, with D possibly TRBD1 on 6 matching bases. Germline CDR1 reads MNHNS; CDR2 reads SASEGT. The V end was cut by 6 bases, the J end by 1 base, with 16 bases between. The CDR3 is 15 residues long. The CDR3 sequence is CASRRTGSLSYEQYF. For the CDR3, the DNA is TGTGCCAGCAGGAGAACAGGGTCCCTTTCCTACGAGCAGTACTTC.

The CDR3 nucleotides are TGTGCCACCAGCAGAGATGACAGCTCTGGAAACACCATATATTTT. Translated: CATSRDDSSGNTIYF. V usage is TRBV15 and J usage is TRBJ1-3, with D possibly matching TRBD1 (5 bases). The V end lost 0 bases, the J end lost 0 bases, and 6 bases lay between the germline ends. This CDR3 spans 15 amino acids. In germline, CDR1 is LNHNV, CDR2 YYDKDF (reference sequence).

The J gene is TRBJ2-3, the V gene TRBV29-1, with 7 bases aligning to TRBD1. This CDR3 comprises 14 residues. The V segment lost 6 bases and the J segment 2 bases; nucleotides outside the gene matches: 8. Germline V gene data show CDR1 as SQVTM and CDR2 as ANQGSEA. The CDR3 region has the DNA TGCAGCGTGAGTGACAGGGACGCCACAGATACGCAGTATTTT. It encodes CSVSDRDATDTQYF.